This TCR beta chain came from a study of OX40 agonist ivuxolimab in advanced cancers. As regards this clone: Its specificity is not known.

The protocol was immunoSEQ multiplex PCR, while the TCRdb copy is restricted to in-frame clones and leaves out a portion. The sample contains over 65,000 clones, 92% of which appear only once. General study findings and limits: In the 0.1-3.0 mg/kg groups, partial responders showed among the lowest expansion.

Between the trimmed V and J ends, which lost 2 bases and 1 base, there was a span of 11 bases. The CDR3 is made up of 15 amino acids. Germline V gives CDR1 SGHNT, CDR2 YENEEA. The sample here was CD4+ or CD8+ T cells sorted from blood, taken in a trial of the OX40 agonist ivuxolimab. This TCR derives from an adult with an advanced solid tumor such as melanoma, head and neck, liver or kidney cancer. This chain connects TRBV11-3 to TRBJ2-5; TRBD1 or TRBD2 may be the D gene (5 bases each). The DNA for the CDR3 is TGTGCCAGCAGCTTACGTGGGGGTTCCCAAGAGACCCAGTACTTC. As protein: CASSLRGGSQETQYF.